These 22 T cell receptor beta chains share one sample of origin, sequenced in a study of human CD8 memory T cell subsets. UMI-labeled 5' RACE generated the TCR beta libraries. TCRdb reprocessed the 5' RACE reads and reports one entry per CDR3 protein, with no DNA. The clone table shows approximately 12,000 distinct CDR3 sequences, with the ten largest holding about 9%. Sequencing was carried out using CD8+ T cells from PBMCs. The receptors were sampled from a human donor in good health.

V gene TRBV15 combines with J gene TRBJ2-3; lacking DNA, the TRBD1 call made by TCRdb goes unchecked. The CDR3 is made up of 15 amino acids. Germline V gene data show CDR1 as LNHNV and CDR2 as YYDKDF (reference sequence). The CDR3 protein is CATSSLGGSTDTQYF.

V and J are TRBV6-6 and TRBJ2-1; TCRdb proposes TRBD2, but this gene call is untestable without DNA. CDR3 length: 12 amino acids. Germline values: CDR1 MNHNY, CDR2 SVGAGI (reference sequence). The chain's CDR3 is CAGSLEGLEQFF.

J is TRBJ2-3 and V is TRBV25-1. Germline values: CDR1 MGHDK, CDR2 SYGVNS. The CDR3 has 13 residues. The CDR3 loop is CASSVDILDTQYF.

The chain is built from TRBV7-9 and TRBJ2-7; the D call from TCRdb, TRBD1, cannot be confirmed without DNA. This CDR3 comprises 15 residues. Germline CDR1 is SEHNR and CDR2 is FQNEAQ (reference sequence). The CDR3 loop is CASSPVGSQGYEQYF.

This chain joins TRBV7-9 and TRBJ2-1; TCRdb's D call, TRBD2, is unchecked because there is no DNA. The germline CDR1 and CDR2 sequences are SEHNR and FQNEAQ (reference sequence). This CDR3 contains 14 residues. CDR3 sequence: CASSYPAGNNEQFF. Full variable domain (missing parts from reference TRBV7-9 and TRBJ2-1): DTGVSQNPRHKITKRGQNVTFRCDPISEHNRLYWYRQTLGQGPEFLTYFQNEAQLEKSRLLSDRFSAERPKGSFSTLEIQRTEQGDSAMYLCASSYPAGNNEQFFGPGTRLTVL.

This chain connects TRBV6-2 or TRBV6-3 to TRBJ1-5. Germline CDR1 reads MNHEY; CDR2 reads SVGEGT. The CDR3 has 14 amino acids. The chain's CDR3 is CASSYFGFGQPQHF.

The genes are TRBV9 and TRBJ2-7; the D call of TRBD1 rests on TCRdb alone, since no DNA is present to check it. Germline V gene lookup returns CDR1 SGDLS and CDR2 YYNGEE. The CDR3 totals 14 residues. CDR3 region: CASSPWGDTDEQYF.

The chain has TRBV28 and TRBJ1-2; as DNA is missing, the TRBD1 call by TCRdb cannot be tested. From germline, CDR1 is MDHEN and CDR2 SYDVKM. This CDR3 has 11 residues. The CDR3 sequence is CARPSQGGYTF.

The chain carries TRBV6-5 and TRBJ2-1; TCRdb proposes TRBD1, but this gene call is untestable without DNA. Germline V gene lookup returns CDR1 MNHEY and CDR2 SVGAGI. The CDR3 covers 15 residues. The CDR3 region is CASRPLLPHYNEQFF.

The J gene is TRBJ2-2, the V gene TRBV4-1. The CDR3 has 12 residues. Germline V gene sequence: CDR1 MGHRA, CDR2 YSYEKL. The CDR3 sequence: CASSHLDGELFF.

V usage is TRBV6-2 or TRBV6-3 and J usage is TRBJ2-7; TCRdb picks TRBD2, but there is no DNA to check that call. Germline loops: CDR1 MNHEY, CDR2 SVGEGT. The CDR3 is 14 residues long. The CDR3 sequence is CASSYGLAFSEQYF.

The V call is TRBV4-1, the J call TRBJ2-1; TCRdb names TRBD2, which stays unverified in the absence of DNA. The CDR3 totals 17 residues. CDR1 is MGHRA and CDR2 is YSYEKL in the germline V gene. The CDR3 loop is CASSQGTGTAGYNEQFF.

J is TRBJ1-2 and V is TRBV7-9. Germline-derived CDR1 and CDR2 are SEHNR and FQNEAQ (reference sequence). The CDR3 runs to 14 residues. The CDR3 protein is CASSSDEFNYGYTF.

This chain connects TRBV20-1 to TRBJ2-3; the D gene TCRdb calls, TRBD2, cannot be checked with no DNA. Per the germline V gene, CDR1 is DFQATT and CDR2 is SNEGSKA (reference sequence). This CDR3 has 16 amino acids. The CDR3 region is CSADTGATRDTDTQYF.

This sequence joins TRBV2 and TRBJ2-3; no DNA is available, so the TRBD1 call from TCRdb remains unchecked. In germline, CDR1 is SNHLY, CDR2 FYNNEI. CDR3 length: 20 amino acids. This CDR3 reads CASSVPEDLDRGSRTDTQYF.

The chain joins TRBV19 to TRBJ1-5; TCRdb designates TRBD1, a call that cannot be tested without DNA. The V gene's germline CDR1 is LNHDA and CDR2 SQIVND (reference sequence). The length of the CDR3 is 15 residues. The CDR3 loop is CASTPRRERHQPQHF.

V gene TRBV2 combines with J gene TRBJ2-7; TCRdb names TRBD1, which stays unverified in the absence of DNA. Germline loops: CDR1 SNHLY, CDR2 FYNNEI. This CDR3 has 11 residues. This chain's CDR3 is CASNRGYEQYF.

In terms of frequency, this clonotype is medium-sized (0.01 to 0.1%). The rearrangement links TRBV19 to TRBJ2-7. CDR1 and CDR2 (germline): LNHDA, SQIVND (reference sequence). The CDR3 runs to 15 residues. This chain's CDR3 is CASSIGLGGLYEQYF.

This clonotype shows up as medium-sized by frequency. V usage is TRBV11-2 and J usage is TRBJ1-2; the D gene TCRdb calls, TRBD1, cannot be checked with no DNA. This CDR3 is 15 amino acids long. Germline CDR1 is SGHAT and CDR2 is FQNNGV. The CDR3 here is CASSLGTGVGYGYTF.

According to its frequency, this clonotype is medium-sized (0.01 to 0.1%). V usage is TRBV2 and J usage is TRBJ2-5; the TRBD1 assignment by TCRdb is unverifiable without DNA. The CDR3 contains 16 residues. Germline values: CDR1 SNHLY, CDR2 FYNNEI. CDR3: CASSQGVVAGSETQYF.

The V and J genes are TRBV6-6 and TRBJ2-5; TCRdb reports TRBD1, a call that lacks DNA to check it against. CDR1 is MNHNY, CDR2 SVGAGI, per germline (reference sequence). The CDR3 extends over 14 amino acids. CDR3 in amino acids: CASSYDRIWETQYF.

The V call is TRBV6-6, the J call TRBJ1-1; TCRdb's assignment of TRBD1 cannot be checked, as there is no DNA. Per the germline V gene, CDR1 is MNHNY and CDR2 is SVGAGI (reference sequence). CDR3 length: 15 amino acids. The CDR3: CASSYYGTGLTEAFF.